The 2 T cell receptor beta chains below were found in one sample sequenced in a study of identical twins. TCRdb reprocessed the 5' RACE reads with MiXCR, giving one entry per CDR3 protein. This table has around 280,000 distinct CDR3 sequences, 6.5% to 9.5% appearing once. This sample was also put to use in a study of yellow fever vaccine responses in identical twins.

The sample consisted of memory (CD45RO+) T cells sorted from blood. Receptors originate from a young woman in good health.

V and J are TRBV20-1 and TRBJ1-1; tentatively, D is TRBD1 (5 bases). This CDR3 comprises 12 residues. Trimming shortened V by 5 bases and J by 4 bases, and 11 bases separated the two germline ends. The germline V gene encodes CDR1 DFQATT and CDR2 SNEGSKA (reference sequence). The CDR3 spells CSAPRGGTEAFF. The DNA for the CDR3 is TGCAGTGCTCCAAGGGGTGGCACTGAAGCTTTCTTT.

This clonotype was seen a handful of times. CDR3 amino acids: CSVNLGGQVQETQYF. The CDR3 region has the DNA TGCAGCGTAAACCTCGGGGGGCAGGTCCAAGAGACCCAGTACTTC. V and J are TRBV29-1 and TRBJ2-5; possibly TRBD2 for D (7 bases). This CDR3 has 15 amino acids. Trimming stripped 6 bases from V and 1 base from J, with 18 bases between. CDR1 and CDR2 from the germline V gene are SQVTM and ANQGSEA.